Below, 8 T cell receptor beta chains from the same sample are listed, as sequenced in a study of T cells after yellow fever vaccination. Via MiXCR, TCRdb re-called the 5' RACE reads, giving one row per CDR3 protein. The sample yields about 300,000 distinct CDR3 sequences, around 6.8% seen once. Material: PBMCs, obtained 35 to 50 days after the first yellow fever vaccination. The receptor source for this set is a man between 18 and 29 years old who received the YFV17D yellow fever vaccine.

This chain connects TRBV7-2 to TRBJ2-7; 9 positions match TRBD2. There are 15 residues in the CDR3. The V and J ends lost 1 base and 9 bases, in that order; junction bases with no gene match: 10. CDR1 SGHTA and CDR2 FQGNSA come from the germline V gene. The CDR3 DNA follows: TGTGCCAGCAGCTTAGGGCCTAGCGGGGCGCCGGGGCAGTACTTC. Protein sequence: CASSLGPSGAPGQYF. Using reference TRBV7-2 and TRBJ2-7 for the parts outside the CDR3, the full variable domain is GAGVSQSPSNKVTEKGKDVELRCDPISGHTALYWYRQSLGQGLEFLIYFQGNSAPDKSGLPSDRFSAERTGGSVSTLTIQRTQQEDSAVYLCASSLGPSGAPGQYFGPGTRLTVT.

This clonotype has at least ten counts. V gene TRBV19 combines with J gene TRBJ1-1, with D unclear. The CDR3 has 14 amino acids. The germline gives CDR1 LNHDA, CDR2 SQIVND (reference sequence). Trimming took off 7 bases at V and 3 bases at J, with 15 bases between the two ends. CDR3 region: CASMRMSGDTEAFF. CDR3 DNA: TGTGCCAGTATGCGGATGAGTGGAGACACTGAAGCTTTCTTT.

The gene calls are TRBV7-9 and TRBJ2-7; D is tentatively TRBD1 or TRBD2 (6 bases each). V was shortened by 11 bases and J by 6 bases, with 20 bases between the two germline ends. The germline CDR1 and CDR2 sequences are SEHNR and FQNEAQ (reference sequence). The CDR3 is 13 residues long. The CDR3 is CASYGGGLVEQYF. CDR3 sequence (DNA): TGTGCCTCCTACGGTGGGGGGCTAGTCGAGCAGTACTTC.

This clonotype was found a few times. The rearrangement links TRBV20-1 to TRBJ1-5; 10 bases are a match to TRBD1. Germline loops: CDR1 DFQATT, CDR2 SNEGSKA (reference sequence). The ends lost 6 bases at V and 3 bases at J; junction bases unmatched: 5. The CDR3 is made up of 14 amino acids. The CDR3 coding sequence is TGCAGTGCAGGGACAGGGGTCGACAATCAGCCCCAGCATTTT. This translates into CSAGTGVDNQPQHF.

The V gene is TRBV12-5, the J gene TRBJ2-7; unclear D gene. V was shortened by 6 bases and J by 3 bases, with 18 bases between the two germline ends. Per the germline V gene, CDR1 is LGHNT and CDR2 is FRNRAP. The CDR3 loop spans 15 amino acids. The CDR3 DNA reads TGTGCTAGTGGACCTGGACCCCCCTCGGACTACGAGCAGTACTTC. It translates to CASGPGPPSDYEQYF.

V and J are TRBV5-1 and TRBJ2-7; D call uncertain. Germline V gives CDR1 SGHRS, CDR2 YFSETQ. V shed 4 bases and J shed 3 bases, with 11 bases lying between them. This CDR3 has 13 amino acids. The CDR3 region has the DNA TGCGCCAGCAGCCCTAGTGAGGTCTACGAGCAGTACTTC. It translates to CASSPSEVYEQYF.

This clonotype showed up many times. The chain recombines TRBV6-5 with TRBJ2-3; TRBD1 aligns across 7 bases. The trim removed 6 bases at V and 5 bases at J, leaving 2 bases unmatched. The CDR3 spans 12 residues. Per the germline V gene, CDR1 is MNHEY and CDR2 is SVGAGI. This CDR3 reads CASSWDRDTQYF. CDR3 coding DNA: TGTGCCAGCAGCTGGGACAGAGATACGCAGTATTTT.

The chain carries TRBV4-3 and TRBJ2-2; TRBD2 matches 12 bases. The germline gives CDR1 LGHNA, CDR2 YSLEER. The V segment lost 2 bases and the J segment 6 bases; nucleotides outside the gene matches: 10. The CDR3 is 18 amino acids. Here the CDR3 DNA reads TGCGCCAGCAGCCAACTATACAGGACTAGCGGGGAGGCCGGGGAGCTGTTTTTT. Encoded protein: CASSQLYRTSGEAGELFF.